This T cell receptor (beta chain) was observed in a study of CD8 T cells in ankylosing spondylitis. General observations from the study: For ankylosing spondylitis blood, a TCR beta motif of roughly 8 highly homologous variants appeared characteristic. Those disease-linked clones were CD8+; they were also relatively rare in peripheral blood.

Each TCR beta library was made by quantitative 5'-RACE that incorporated molecular barcodes. TCRdb re-called the 5' RACE reads with MiXCR, one entry per CDR3 protein. The sample contains about 220,000 distinct CDR3 sequences, around 25% of which appear only once. On this clonotype itself: Its antigen is still unknown.

The CDR3 is made up of 13 amino acids. Germline CDR1 and CDR2: SQVTM and ANQGSEA. Trimming took off 4 bases at V and 0 bases at J, with 7 bases between the two ends. Sequencing used blood, either unsorted or a sorted T cell fraction (not recorded which). The receptor comes from a male donor with ankylosing spondylitis or in good health (not recorded which). The chain employs TRBV29-1 and TRBJ2-1, with D uncertain. CDR3 region: CSVVLSSYNEQFF. The DNA of the CDR3 is TGCAGCGTTGTCCTTTCCTCCTACAATGAGCAGTTCTTC.